These T cell receptor beta chains were read from a single sample in a study of shared clonotypes between healthy human individuals. Assay: immunoSEQ multiplex PCR; the TCRdb copy retains only in-frame clones and omits some. The sample lists about 2.4 million clones; over 85% were seen once. The sequenced sample was naive CD4+ T cells from PBMCs. The receptors shown here come from a man between 18 and 29 years old in good health. Some clones in this sample may be carry-over from other donors' samples. The CDR3 runs from the conserved cysteine through the conserved F or W. The D gene is left open where the match is weak. Rows may omit the clone size; those that give it use once, few, many or a size class.

V	J	size	D	CDR3	DNA
TRBV30	TRBJ1-3	-	-	CAWSVFSDGNTIYF	TGTGCCTGGAGTGTTTTTAGTGACGGAAACACCATATATTTT
TRBV29-1	TRBJ2-3	-	TRBD1	CSVDWDRGTDTQYF	TGCAGCGTTGACTGGGACAGGGGGACAGATACGCAGTATTTT
TRBV7-9	TRBJ1-1	few	-	CASSLYTEAFF	TGTGCCAGCAGCTTATACACTGAAGCTTTCTTT
TRBV6-1	TRBJ2-5	-	TRBD2	CASGSGRAGGETQYF	TGTGCCAGCGGCAGCGGGAGGGCCGGGGGGGAGACCCAGTACTTC
TRBV15	TRBJ2-7	-	TRBD2	CATSQRREDEQYF	TGTGCCACCAGCCAACGGCGGGAGGACGAGCAGTACTTC
TRBV6-1	TRBJ2-1	-	TRBD2	CASRGLAGGYNEQFF	TGTGCCAGCAGGGGACTAGCGGGAGGCTACAATGAGCAGTTCTTC
TRBV5-6	TRBJ1-3	-	-	CASSLGVSGNTIYF	TGTGCCAGCAGCTTGGGGGTTTCTGGAAACACCATATATTTT
TRBV7-2	TRBJ2-3	once	TRBD2	CASSSGLAERHTQYF	TGTGCCAGCAGCTCGGGACTAGCGGAGAGGCATACGCAGTATTTT
TRBV6-6	TRBJ2-1	-	-	CASSYPLRSYNEQFF	TGTGCCAGCAGTTACCCTCTACGGAGCTACAATGAGCAGTTCTTC
TRBV5-1	TRBJ1-3	-	-	CASSQVGILSGNTIYF	TGCGCCAGCAGCCAAGTAGGGATACTCTCTGGAAACACCATATATTTT
TRBV2	TRBJ2-3	-	-	CASSNWGGPDTQYF	TGTGCCAGCAGTAATTGGGGCGGCCCAGATACGCAGTATTTT
TRBV29-1	TRBJ2-1	-	TRBD1	CSVTGQGAFPSYNEQFF	TGCAGCGTAACCGGACAGGGGGCTTTCCCCTCCTACAATGAGCAGTTCTTC
TRBV5-4	TRBJ2-1	-	-	CASSFSLSPSYNEQFF	TGTGCCAGCAGCTTTAGTCTTAGTCCCTCCTACAATGAGCAGTTCTTC
TRBV21-1	TRBJ2-1	once	-	CASSKGGGGGEQFF	TGTGCCAGCAGCAAAGGGGGAGGAGGGGGTGAGCAGTTCTTC
TRBV5-6	TRBJ2-1	-	-	CASTLIRSSYNEQFF	TGTGCCAGCACCCTTATCAGATCGAGTTACAATGAGCAGTTCTTC
TRBV7-9	TRBJ1-4	-	-	CASSPGAINEKLFF	TGTGCCAGCAGCCCCGGGGCCATTAATGAAAAACTGTTTTTT
TRBV5-1	TRBJ2-1	-	-	CASTTDPSGEQFF	TGCGCCAGCACCACGGACCCAAGCGGTGAGCAGTTCTTC
TRBV5-1	TRBJ2-5	-	-	CASSVLPAMETQYF	TGCGCCAGCAGTGTCCTTCCTGCGATGGAGACCCAGTACTTC
TRBV28	TRBJ2-3	-	-	CASLREKADTQYF	TGTGCCAGCTTAAGGGAAAAGGCAGATACGCAGTATTTT
TRBV4-2	TRBJ2-7	-	-	CASSQELTGSYEQYF	TGTGCCAGCAGCCAAGAATTGACGGGCAGCTACGAGCAGTACTTC
TRBV6-5	TRBJ1-2	-	TRBD1	CASTRRQGSYGYTF	TGTGCCAGCACCCGCAGACAGGGATCCTATGGCTACACCTTC
TRBV5-1	TRBJ2-1	-	TRBD1	CASSLATGTGQFF	TGCGCCAGCAGCTTGGCTACAGGGACAGGGCAGTTCTTC
TRBV5-5	TRBJ2-7	-	TRBD1	CASSQRGQGPSEQYF	TGTGCCAGCAGCCAGCGGGGACAGGGGCCTTCCGAGCAGTACTTC
TRBV30	TRBJ2-5	-	-	CAWRRGPQETQYF	TGTGCCTGGCGTAGGGGACCCCAAGAGACCCAGTACTTC
TRBV30	TRBJ1-1	-	-	CAKRYPTGMNTEAFF	TGTGCCAAGAGATATCCGACAGGAATGAACACTGAAGCTTTCTTT
TRBV10-1	TRBJ2-1	-	-	CASSERDSYNEQFF	TGCGCCAGCAGTGAACGGGACTCCTACAATGAGCAGTTCTTC
TRBV7-3	TRBJ2-6	-	-	CASSTTGVAGANVLTF	TGTGCCAGCAGCACGACAGGAGTCGCCGGGGCCAACGTCCTGACTTTC
TRBV19	TRBJ2-2	-	-	CASSIDPWGTGELFF	TGTGCCAGTAGTATAGATCCCTGGGGGACCGGGGAGCTGTTTTTT
TRBV28	TRBJ2-3	-	-	CASTLGKSTQYF	TGTGCCAGCACTCTCGGGAAATCGACGCAGTATTTT
TRBV19	TRBJ1-1	-	TRBD1	CASSQTGAWGTEAFF	TGTGCCAGTAGCCAGACAGGGGCATGGGGCACTGAAGCTTTCTTT
TRBV7-2	TRBJ1-5	-	-	CASSYYNQPQHF	TGTGCCAGCAGCTATTACAATCAGCCCCAGCATTTT
TRBV27	TRBJ1-2	-	-	CASSFRGSGYTF	TGTGCCAGCAGTTTTCGGGGTAGTGGCTACACCTTC
TRBV9	TRBJ2-3	-	-	CASGQSPFGTDTQYF	TGTGCCAGCGGACAAAGCCCCTTCGGGACAGATACGCAGTATTTT